Shown below are 23 T cell receptor beta chains from a single sample sequenced in a study of T cells in Graves' hyperthyroidism and ophthalmopathy. Amplified regions were TCR beta CDR3 sequences from RNA transcripts. The primer set for the first-round RT-PCR of the TCR CDR3 was HTBI. TCRdb analysed the multiplex PCR reads with MiXCR anew, one entry per CDR3 protein. Altogether 250,000 to 350,000 distinct CDR3 sequences are present, 17% being singletons, with the ten largest covering 55% to 60%. The sequenced material came from blood. These receptors were collected from a woman in her sixties or seventies with Graves' ophthalmopathy.

This clonotype was observed a few times. The chain has TRBV6-2 or TRBV6-3 and TRBJ2-1; 9 bases align to TRBD2. CDR3 length: 20 amino acids. V was clipped by 8 bases and J by 4 bases; unmatched bases: 24. Looked up from germline, CDR1 is MNHEY and CDR2 is SVGEGT. CDR3 bases: TGTGCCAGCTCACCACCGGGGGTATGGATCGGGACTAGCACTTACAATGAGCAGTTCTTC. Its translation: CASSPPGVWIGTSTYNEQFF.

This clonotype appeared many times. A much larger clonotype is one base distant, so this may be a read error. V usage is TRBV12-3 or TRBV12-4 and J usage is TRBJ1-1; D possibly corresponds to TRBD1 (5 bases). V was pared by 6 bases and J by 0 bases, with 8 bases between. This CDR3 is built from 13 residues. This CDR3 reads CASSRQLNTEAFF. The CDR3 coding sequence is TGTGCCAGCAGCCGACAGTTGAACACTGAAGCTTTCTTT.

The sample holds many counts of this clonotype. The chain couples TRBV20-1 to TRBJ2-1; possibly TRBD1 for D (5 bases). This CDR3 is 14 amino acids long. Germline lookup yields CDR1 DFQATT and CDR2 SNEGSKA (reference sequence). Trimming shortened V by 5 bases and J by 0 bases, and 11 bases separated the two germline ends. The CDR3, as DNA: TGCAGTGCTCCGCATGACAGCTCCTACAATGAGCAGTTCTTC. Translating gives CSAPHDSSYNEQFF.

This clonotype was recorded at least ten times. The J gene is TRBJ2-1, the V gene TRBV7-8; the D is unclear. The V end lost 1 base, the J end lost 0 bases, and 13 bases lay between the germline ends. CDR1 is SGHVS and CDR2 is FQNEAQ in the germline V gene. The CDR3 runs to 17 residues. CDR3: CASSLEWGRGSYNEQFF. CDR3 in DNA: TGTGCCAGCAGCTTAGAATGGGGTAGAGGCTCCTACAATGAGCAGTTCTTC.

V is TRBV7-3 and J is TRBJ1-6, with D possibly TRBD1 on 6 matching bases. The CDR3 is 15 residues long. CDR1 is SGHTA and CDR2 is FQGTGA in the germline V gene. Trimming took off 5 bases at V and 5 bases at J, with 13 bases between the two ends. Here the CDR3 DNA reads TGTGCCAGCAGCCTCAGGGGCAGTAATAATTCACCCCTCCACTTT. It yields the protein CASSLRGSNNSPLHF.

This clonotype has ten or more counts. For the CDR3, the DNA is TGTGCCAGCAGTCCACGAACAGGGGGCCGGTACGAGCAGTACTTC. Translation: CASSPRTGGRYEQYF. The chain links TRBV27 to TRBJ2-7; TRBD1 matches at 9 bases. Trimming took 5 bases from V and 4 from J; bases not matched to a gene: 9. The CDR3 totals 15 residues. Germline assignment: CDR1 MNHEY and CDR2 SMNVEV (reference sequence).

This clonotype was detected many times. This chain uses TRBV20-1 with TRBJ1-5; D remains ambiguous. V lost 2 bases and J lost 10, with 15 bases in between. This CDR3 is 13 amino acids long. Germline CDR1 is DFQATT and CDR2 is SNEGSKA (reference sequence). This CDR3 reads CSARYLFCHPQHF. CDR3 nucleotide sequence: TGCAGTGCTAGATATCTCTTTTGTCATCCCCAGCATTTT.

Comment on this clonotype: The junction differs from germline at one of its ends, possibly a read error. This rearrangement joins TRBV14 to TRBJ1-4, with D unresolved. Germline loops: CDR1 SGHDN, CDR2 FVKESK. The CDR3 consists of 14 residues. The CDR3 region is CTSKEGRRNEKLFF. The CDR3, as DNA: TGTACCAGCAAGGAAGGGCGGCGAAATGAAAAACTGTTTTTT.

This clonotype has ten or more counts. The genes are TRBV18 and TRBJ1-4; 8 bases agree with TRBD1. Looked up from germline, CDR1 is KGHSH and CDR2 is LQKENI. The length of the CDR3 is 16 residues. V dropped 4 bases and J dropped 3; count of bases not matched to a gene: 7. The CDR3 DNA reads TGTGCCAGCTCACACGGACAGGGAGGGTCTAATGAAAAACTGTTTTTT. Amino acid sequence: CASSHGQGGSNEKLFF. The complete variable domain, with remaining parts taken from reference TRBV18 and TRBJ1-4, reads NAGVMQNPRHLVRRRGQEARLRCSPMKGHSHVYWYRQLPEEGLKFMVYLQKENIIDESGMPKERFSAEFPKEGPSILRIQQVVRGDSAAYFCASSHGQGGSNEKLFFGSGTQLSVL.

This clonotype was seen just once. V usage is TRBV19 and J usage is TRBJ1-3; maybe TRBD1 (5 bases). The CDR3 contains 14 residues. Trimming took off 8 bases at V and 0 bases at J, with 11 bases between the two ends. The germline V gene encodes CDR1 LNHDA and CDR2 SQIVND (reference sequence). CDR3 nucleotides: TGTGCCAGTTGGGACCCGTCCTCTGGAAACACCATATATTTT. Translating it yields CASWDPSSGNTIYF. The full variable domain, completed using reference TRBV19 and TRBJ1-3, is DGGITQSPKYLFRKEGQNVTLSCEQNLNHDAMYWYRQDPGQGLRLIYYSQIVNDFQKGDIAEGYSVSREKKESFPLTVTSAQKNPTAFYLCASWDPSSGNTIYFGEGSWLTVV.

For this clonotype: A read error may account for a junction end that differs from germline. V and J are TRBV7-2 and TRBJ2-3; no firm D call. Germline CDR1 is SGHTA and CDR2 is FQGNSA. This CDR3 spans 15 amino acids. This CDR3 reads CASTLVAVRTDTQYF. The DNA for the CDR3 is TGTGCCAGCACCTTAGTGGCGGTACGCACAGATACGCAGTATTTT.

There are many counts of this clonotype. V usage is TRBV7-9 and J usage is TRBJ1-1; tentatively, D is TRBD1 (5 bases). The CDR3 runs to 15 residues. Trimming removed 1 base at V and 5 bases at J, with 14 bases between. Germline V lookup: CDR1 SEHNR, CDR2 FQNEAQ (reference sequence). This CDR3 is CASSLELGRRTEAFF. The CDR3 DNA sequence: TGTGCCAGCAGCTTAGAGTTGGGGCGGAGGACTGAAGCTTTCTTT.

This chain links TRBV5-1 with TRBJ2-5; 8 positions match TRBD1. CDR1 SGHRS and CDR2 YFSETQ come from the germline V gene. Trimming at V came to 4 bases and at J to 0 bases, leaving 8 bases not matched to a gene. The length of the CDR3 is 16 residues. The CDR3 sequence: CASSVTGQANQETQYF. Here the CDR3 DNA reads TGCGCCAGCAGCGTTACGGGACAGGCAAACCAAGAGACCCAGTACTTC.

In this sample, this clonotype turned up a few times. The chain couples TRBV12-3 or TRBV12-4 to TRBJ2-1; 8 bases agree with TRBD2. This CDR3 is 14 amino acids long. Losses at the gene ends were 5 bases for V and 5 bases for J; bases not matched to a gene: 5. CDR3 bases: TGTGCCAGCAGTCCCGGGACTAGAAACAATGAGCAGTTCTTC. This codes for CASSPGTRNNEQFF.

The CDR3: CASSLGLLRTLREQFF. For the CDR3, the DNA is TGTGCCAGCAGCTTGGGTTTACTGAGGACTCTTAGGGAGCAGTTCTTC. The rearrangement joins TRBV5-5 to TRBJ2-1, with a tentative D call TRBD2 (5 bases). This CDR3 comprises 16 residues. V was shortened by 0 bases and J by 10 bases, with 20 bases between the two germline ends. Germline V lookup: CDR1 SGHKS, CDR2 YYEKEE (reference sequence).

This clonotype was found a few times. This sequence joins TRBV6-2 or TRBV6-3 and TRBJ1-2; D gene uncertain. This CDR3 contains 12 residues. The germline V and J ends were trimmed by 2 bases and 5 bases, with 6 bases remaining between them. Germline values: CDR1 MNHEY, CDR2 SVGEGT. The CDR3 reads CASSYGFYGYTF. The CDR3 DNA follows: TGTGCCAGCAGTTACGGGTTTTATGGCTACACCTTC.

This clonotype was seen repeatedly, ten times or more. The chain employs TRBV5-1 and TRBJ2-3; 12 positions agree with TRBD2. The V and J ends lost 2 bases and 2 bases, in that order; junction bases with no gene match: 6. This CDR3 contains 17 residues. Germline V lookup: CDR1 SGHRS, CDR2 YFSETQ. The CDR3 sequence is CASSLIGLAGNTDTQYF. CDR3 bases: TGCGCCAGCAGCTTAATTGGACTAGCGGGGAACACAGATACGCAGTATTTT.

The J gene is TRBJ1-2, the V gene TRBV28, with TRBD1 matching over 11 bases. The germline gives CDR1 MDHEN, CDR2 SYDVKM. The CDR3 has 15 residues. The V segment lost 6 bases and the J segment 4 bases; nucleotides outside the gene matches: 7. The DNA of the CDR3 is TGTGCCAGCAGACAATCCGGGACAGGGGGCTATGGCTACACCTTC. Encoded protein: CASRQSGTGGYGYTF.

This clonotype occurred a few times. This rearrangement joins TRBV29-1 to TRBJ1-4, with D perhaps TRBD1 (5 bases). Germline CDR1 reads SQVTM; CDR2 reads ANQGSEA. This CDR3 spans 13 amino acids. With 3 bases removed from V and 4 bases from J, the gap between germline ends came to 9 bases. The CDR3 DNA reads as TGCAGCGTTGACGCAGGGATTAATGAAAAACTGTTTTTT. Translated, it gives CSVDAGINEKLFF.

This clonotype was recorded a few times. The V call is TRBV20-1, the J call TRBJ2-7; 8 bases map to TRBD1. Per the germline V gene, CDR1 is DFQATT and CDR2 is SNEGSKA (reference sequence). This CDR3 is built from 12 residues. V dropped 3 bases and J dropped 2; count of bases not matched to a gene: 0. DNA of the CDR3: TGCAGTGCTAGGACAGGGGCCTACGAGCAGTACTTC. Translating it yields CSARTGAYEQYF.

Turning to this clonotype: The junction and the germline gene differ at one end; a read error may be behind it. V is TRBV6-2 or TRBV6-3 and J is TRBJ1-5; D not resolved. The germline V gene has CDR1 MNHEY and CDR2 SVGEGT. The CDR3 has 21 residues. DNA of the CDR3: TGTGCCAACAGTCTCTTGGGAGGGAGCCATATAGCAATTTCGGTAAATCAGCCCCAGCATTTT. This codes for CANSLLGGSHIAISVNQPQHF.

This clonotype occurred many times. This sequence joins TRBV5-5 and TRBJ2-3; weak D call: TRBD2 (5 bases). Trimming took off 4 bases at V and 2 bases at J, with 11 bases between the two ends. This CDR3 comprises 14 residues. Germline CDR1 reads SGHKS; CDR2 reads YYEKEE (reference sequence). CDR3 sequence reads: CASSVGLITDTQYF. DNA of the CDR3: TGTGCCAGCAGCGTAGGACTTATCACAGATACGCAGTATTTT.

The chain is built from TRBV7-9 and TRBJ2-7, with D possibly called TRBD1 or TRBD2 (6 bases each). CDR3 length: 17 amino acids. Between the trimmed V and J ends, which lost 5 bases and 4 bases, there was a span of 24 bases. Germline CDR1 SEHNR, CDR2 FQNEAQ (reference sequence). CDR3 loop: CASSVLLGGRGIYEQYF. For the CDR3, the DNA is TGTGCCAGCAGCGTCCTCCTCGGGGGCCGGGGGATTTACGAGCAGTACTTC.